The 31 T cell receptor beta chains below were found in one sample sequenced in a study of T cell responses to AZD1222 COVID-19 vaccine. Assay used: immunoSEQ multiplex PCR; TCRdb lists only in-frame clones, some missing. The repertoire holds approximately 140,000 clones, about 90% seen once, with 9.3% in the top ten. The sample in question was peripheral blood, obtained 28 days after the second AZD1222 dose. The receptors were sampled from an adult who received the AZD1222 COVID-19 vaccine.

This chain's CDR3 is CATSAYRGAMNYGYTF. The CDR3 region has the DNA TGTGCCACCAGCGCCTATCGGGGGGCGATGAACTATGGCTACACCTTC. The chain employs TRBV15 and TRBJ1-2, with TRBD1 as a possible D gene (6 bases). The CDR3 loop spans 16 amino acids. The germline gives CDR1 LNHNV, CDR2 YYDKDF (reference sequence). With 5 bases removed from V and 2 bases from J, the gap between germline ends came to 18 bases.

The chain employs TRBV15 and TRBJ1-1; 7 nucleotides agree with TRBD1. This CDR3 is built from 12 residues. V trimming: 0 bases; J trimming: 10 bases; junction bases outside the gene matches: 2. CDR1 LNHNV and CDR2 YYDKDF come from the germline V gene (reference sequence). CDR3 protein: CATSRDTGAAFF. Here the CDR3 DNA reads TGTGCCACCAGCAGAGATACAGGGGCAGCTTTCTTT.

This clone showed up just a few times. The chain links TRBV10-3 to TRBJ2-7; TRBD2 matches 8 bases. There are 14 residues in the CDR3. Germline CDR1 reads ENHRY; CDR2 reads SYGVKD. Unmatched junction bases numbered 8, after V lost 4 bases and J lost 6 bases. In DNA, the CDR3 is TGTGCCATCAGTGGGGAACGGGAGGGGTTCGAGCAGTACTTC. Protein: CAISGEREGFEQYF.

This clone came up once. The rearrangement uses TRBV18 and TRBJ2-7; no firm D call. Germline V CDR1 and CDR2: KGHSH, LQKENI. V shed 0 bases and J shed 6 bases, with 12 bases lying between them. This CDR3 region has 14 residues. The CDR3 DNA reads as TGTGCCAGCTCACCACCGACAAGATCTAGCGAGCAGTACTTC. It encodes CASSPPTRSSEQYF.

V gene TRBV25-1 combines with J gene TRBJ1-2; 7 nucleotides agree with TRBD1. Germline CDR1 is MGHDK and CDR2 is SYGVNS. This CDR3 spans 18 amino acids. Trimming at V came to 4 bases and at J to 0 bases, leaving 14 bases not matched to a gene. This CDR3 is CASSGGWDRSQANYGYTF. The CDR3 DNA follows: TGTGCCAGCAGTGGGGGCTGGGACAGATCCCAAGCTAACTATGGCTACACCTTC.

A single count supports this clone. The sample carries other DNA sequences with the same CDR3. The chain combines TRBV7-9 with TRBJ1-4, with D hard to call. V was pared by 3 bases and J by 8 bases, with 7 bases between. This CDR3 region has 12 residues. The germline gives CDR1 SEHNR, CDR2 FQNEAQ (reference sequence). CDR3 sequence reads: CASSLGGEKLFF. For the CDR3, the DNA is TGTGCCAGCAGCTTGGGAGGAGAAAAACTGTTTTTT.

This chain connects TRBV11-2 to TRBJ2-7; 7 bases match TRBD2. Looked up from germline, CDR1 is SGHAT and CDR2 is FQNNGV. The CDR3 extends over 16 amino acids. V lost 5 bases and J lost 1; bases outside the gene matches: 11. CDR3 amino acids: CASSLLGGSGSYEQYF. CDR3 nucleotide sequence: TGTGCCAGCAGCCTCCTTGGGGGTAGCGGGTCCTACGAGCAGTACTTC.

CDR3 sequence (DNA): TGTGCCAGCAGTTTATTGGGCCAGCCCCAGCATTTT. Translating gives CASSLLGQPQHF. The chain joins TRBV28 to TRBJ1-5; D uncertain. Germline V gives CDR1 MDHEN, CDR2 SYDVKM. The CDR3 spans 12 residues. Trimming removed 1 base from V and 7 bases from J, with 5 bases in between.

This clone was detected only a few times. The chain combines TRBV7-9 with TRBJ1-5, with a weak D call TRBD1 (6 bases). This CDR3 contains 16 residues. V lost 6 bases, J lost 4 bases, and 19 bases lay in between. The V gene's germline CDR1 is SEHNR and CDR2 FQNEAQ (reference sequence). The CDR3 region has the DNA TGTGCCAGCAGTCCTTACCCCGGGACACCAAATCAGCCCCAGCATTTT. This gives the protein CASSPYPGTPNQPQHF.

This chain links TRBV3-1 (or the pseudogene TRBV3-2) with TRBJ1-3; 10 nucleotides agree with TRBD1. V shed 4 bases and J 3 bases; nucleotides not matched to a gene: 9. This CDR3 has 17 amino acids. CDR1 is LGHDT and CDR2 is YNNKEL in the germline V gene (reference sequence). The CDR3 bases are TGTGCCAGCAGCCCATCCGGGACAGGGGTCGTTGGAAACACCATATATTTT. It translates to CASSPSGTGVVGNTIYF.

This clone was observed a few times. This chain links TRBV19 with TRBJ1-5; D is unresolved. Trimming took off 1 base at V and 3 bases at J, with 4 bases between the two ends. The germline V gene has CDR1 LNHDA and CDR2 SQIVND (reference sequence). The CDR3 length is 13 residues. CDR3 residues: CASSIAVNQPQHF. Here the CDR3 DNA reads TGTGCCAGTAGTATAGCGGTCAATCAGCCCCAGCATTTT.

The gene calls are TRBV7-2 and TRBJ1-6; TRBD1 might be the D (6 bases). Trimming cost V 2 bases and J 10 bases, with 18 bases left between them. The V gene's germline CDR1 is SGHTA and CDR2 FQGNSA. The CDR3 loop spans 16 amino acids. Here the CDR3 reads CASSLISGQPDSPLHF. The CDR3 DNA is TGTGCCAGCAGCTTAATTTCGGGACAACCGGACTCACCCCTCCACTTT.

The chain uses TRBV12-3 or TRBV12-4 and TRBJ1-1; the D is unclear. The CDR3 extends over 13 amino acids. The V and J ends lost 8 bases and 1 base respectively, with 11 bases between them. CDR3 sequence (DNA): TGTGCCAGCGCCCCCCTCCCGAACACTGAAGCTTTCTTT. Protein product: CASAPLPNTEAFF.

CDR3 nucleotide sequence: TGTGCCAGTAGTATAGCAGCAGGGACAGAAGCTTTCTTT. It codes for CASSIAAGTEAFF. The chain employs TRBV19 and TRBJ1-1, with D maybe TRBD1 (6 bases). The germline gives CDR1 LNHDA, CDR2 SQIVND (reference sequence). V was shortened by 1 base and J by 8 bases, with 11 bases between the two germline ends. The CDR3 sequence is 13 residues long.

J is TRBJ1-1 and V is TRBV15, with D possibly being TRBD1 (5 bases). From germline, CDR1 is LNHNV and CDR2 YYDKDF (reference sequence). The V end lost 5 bases, the J end lost 2 bases, and 15 bases lay between the germline ends. The length of the CDR3 is 15 residues. The CDR3 reads CATSRRGAGNTEAFF. Here the CDR3 DNA reads TGTGCCACCAGCCGAAGAGGGGCGGGTAACACTGAAGCTTTCTTT.

The chain employs TRBV6-4 and TRBJ1-2, with TRBD1 matching 10 bases. Trimming took 5 bases from V and 2 from J; bases not matched to a gene: 8. CDR1 and CDR2 (germline): MRHNA, SNTAGT. The CDR3 consists of 16 residues. CDR3: CASSRGGTGANYGYTF. CDR3 coding DNA: TGTGCCAGCAGTAGAGGCGGGACAGGGGCAAACTATGGCTACACCTTC.

This clone occurred once. J is TRBJ2-7 and V is TRBV3-1 (or the pseudogene TRBV3-2), with a possible D match to TRBD2 (5 bases). V was shortened by 4 bases and J by 2 bases, with 9 bases between the two germline ends. Germline V gene lookup returns CDR1 LGHDT and CDR2 YNNKEL (reference sequence). This CDR3 contains 13 residues. The CDR3 DNA follows: TGTGCCAGCAGCCGTAGCGCCACCTACGAGCAGTACTTC. Its protein is CASSRSATYEQYF.

J is TRBJ2-1 and V is TRBV27, with 10 bases identical to TRBD2. The CDR3 has 15 residues. Trimming took 2 bases from V and 9 from J; bases not matched to a gene: 7. Germline values: CDR1 MNHEY, CDR2 SMNVEV (reference sequence). The DNA for the CDR3 is TGTGCCAGCAGTTTAAGCGGGAGGGCATTTTTTGAGCAGTTCTTC. Translation: CASSLSGRAFFEQFF.

This chain links TRBV7-9 with TRBJ1-4; tentative D call: TRBD1 (5 bases). V was cut by 2 bases and J by 0 bases, with 10 bases left in between. Germline CDR1 reads SEHNR; CDR2 reads FQNEAQ (reference sequence). The CDR3 has 16 residues. CDR3 bases: TGTGCCAGCAGCTTACACAGGCTAGCAACTAATGAAAAACTGTTTTTT. It encodes CASSLHRLATNEKLFF.

The chain employs TRBV6-5 and TRBJ2-7; D may be TRBD1 (5 bases). The CDR3 contains 16 residues. Germline V gene lookup returns CDR1 MNHEY and CDR2 SVGAGI. Trimming removed 4 bases at V and 2 bases at J, with 18 bases between. The CDR3 DNA follows: TGTGCCAGCAGTTCCCACAGGCCCCAAAACCCCTACGAGCAGTACGTC. Encoded protein: CASSSHRPQNPYEQYV.

This chain links TRBV6-5 with TRBJ1-2, with D unclear. This CDR3 has 15 amino acids. Trimming took 2 bases from V and 4 from J, leaving 14 bases between them. The germline gives CDR1 MNHEY, CDR2 SVGAGI. In DNA, the CDR3 is TGTGCCAGCAGTTACAGGCAGATCCGAGGCTATGGCTACACCTTC. It codes for CASSYRQIRGYGYTF.

The chain has TRBV5-4 and TRBJ2-3, with 10 bases that match TRBD2. Germline V gene sequence: CDR1 SGHNT, CDR2 YYREEE (reference sequence). The CDR3 totals 16 residues. V was clipped by 0 bases and J by 2 bases; unmatched bases: 3. In DNA form, the CDR3 reads TGTGCCAGCAGCTTGGGAACTAGCGGGATCACAGATACGCAGTATTTT. This gives the protein CASSLGTSGITDTQYF.

This chain joins TRBV7-2 and TRBJ2-2; tentative D call: TRBD1 (6 bases). V was shortened by 6 bases and J by 4 bases, with 9 bases between the two germline ends. The V gene's germline CDR1 is SGHTA and CDR2 FQGNSA. The CDR3 is made up of 13 amino acids. For the CDR3, the DNA is TGTGCCAGCAGGGGGGCGGCCACCGGGGAGCTGTTTTTT. As protein: CASRGAATGELFF.

This chain links TRBV3-1 (or the pseudogene TRBV3-2) with TRBJ2-7, with 13 bases aligning to TRBD2. The V segment lost 0 bases and the J segment 4 bases; nucleotides outside the gene matches: 9. The CDR3 runs to 18 residues. The germline gives CDR1 LGHDT, CDR2 YNNKEL (reference sequence). The CDR3 is CASSQDLLAGGPRYEQYF. The CDR3 DNA reads as TGTGCCAGCAGCCAAGATCTACTAGCGGGAGGGCCGAGGTACGAGCAGTACTTC.

The chain carries TRBV2 and TRBJ2-1, with D perhaps being TRBD1 or TRBD2 (5 bases each). This CDR3 is built from 13 residues. Germline V CDR1 and CDR2: SNHLY, FYNNEI. V lost 6 bases and J 10 bases, leaving 16 bases between the germline ends. For the CDR3, the DNA is TGTGCCAGCAGCTCCCGGGACGAGGGCGAGCAGTTCTTC. This encodes CASSSRDEGEQFF. The whole variable domain, filled in from reference TRBV2 and TRBJ2-1, reads EPEVTQTPSHQVTQMGQEVILRCVPISNHLYFYWYRQILGQKVEFLVSFYNNEISEKSEIFDDQFSVERPDGSNFTLKIRSTKLEDSAMYFCASSSRDEGEQFFGPGTRLTVL.

The chain uses TRBV30 and TRBJ1-2; a weak D match, TRBD1 (6 bases). V lost 1 base and J 2 bases, leaving 14 bases between the germline ends. This CDR3 is 15 amino acids long. Germline lookup yields CDR1 GTSNPN and CDR2 SVGIG (reference sequence). The CDR3, as DNA: TGTGCCTGGAGTGGGTGGTACAGGGACAACTATGGCTACACCTTC. Translation: CAWSGWYRDNYGYTF.

The chain uses TRBV30 and TRBJ1-1; a possible D gene is TRBD1 (6 bases). The CDR3 consists of 14 residues. Per the germline V gene, CDR1 is GTSNPN and CDR2 is SVGIG (reference sequence). The germline V and J ends were trimmed by 4 bases and 4 bases, with 16 bases remaining between them. The CDR3 DNA reads TGTGCCTGGACGACACAGGGCGGCGCCACTGAAGCTTTCTTT. This sequence encodes CAWTTQGGATEAFF.

The gene calls are TRBV25-1 and TRBJ2-7; 7 bases agree with TRBD1. From germline, CDR1 is MGHDK and CDR2 SYGVNS. This CDR3 region has 14 residues. The V gene end was trimmed by 10 bases and the J gene end by 4 bases; junction bases not matched to a gene: 13. CDR3 coding DNA: TGTGCCACCAGGTTGTGGGACAGAAGGTACGAGCAGTACGTC. It is translated as CATRLWDRRYEQYV.

The gene calls are TRBV5-5 and TRBJ1-1, with 7 positions matching TRBD1. V lost 7 bases to trimming and J lost 4 bases; unmatched junction nucleotides: 7. Germline V gene data show CDR1 as SGHKS and CDR2 as YYEKEE (reference sequence). The CDR3 length is 13 residues. CDR3 bases: TGTGCCAGCGGAGTACAGGGGACCACTGAAGCTTTCTTT. Protein: CASGVQGTTEAFF.

The chain has TRBV18 and TRBJ1-2; TRBD1 matches 7 bases. Germline CDR1 reads KGHSH; CDR2 reads LQKENI. The CDR3 totals 16 residues. The junction had 10 bases not matched to a gene; V was cut back by 4 bases and J by 2 bases. The CDR3 DNA reads as TGTGCCAGCTCACAGGCGACAGGGAAAGGGAACTATGGCTACACCTTC. It encodes CASSQATGKGNYGYTF.

This rearrangement joins TRBV29-1 to TRBJ2-2; 13 bases line up with TRBD2. V lost 8 bases to trimming and J lost 7 bases; unmatched junction nucleotides: 4. Germline CDR1 SQVTM, CDR2 ANQGSEA. This CDR3 has 13 residues. CDR3 sequence (DNA): TGCAGCTTTGGACTAGCGGGAGTCGGGGAGCTGTTTTTT. Protein sequence: CSFGLAGVGELFF.